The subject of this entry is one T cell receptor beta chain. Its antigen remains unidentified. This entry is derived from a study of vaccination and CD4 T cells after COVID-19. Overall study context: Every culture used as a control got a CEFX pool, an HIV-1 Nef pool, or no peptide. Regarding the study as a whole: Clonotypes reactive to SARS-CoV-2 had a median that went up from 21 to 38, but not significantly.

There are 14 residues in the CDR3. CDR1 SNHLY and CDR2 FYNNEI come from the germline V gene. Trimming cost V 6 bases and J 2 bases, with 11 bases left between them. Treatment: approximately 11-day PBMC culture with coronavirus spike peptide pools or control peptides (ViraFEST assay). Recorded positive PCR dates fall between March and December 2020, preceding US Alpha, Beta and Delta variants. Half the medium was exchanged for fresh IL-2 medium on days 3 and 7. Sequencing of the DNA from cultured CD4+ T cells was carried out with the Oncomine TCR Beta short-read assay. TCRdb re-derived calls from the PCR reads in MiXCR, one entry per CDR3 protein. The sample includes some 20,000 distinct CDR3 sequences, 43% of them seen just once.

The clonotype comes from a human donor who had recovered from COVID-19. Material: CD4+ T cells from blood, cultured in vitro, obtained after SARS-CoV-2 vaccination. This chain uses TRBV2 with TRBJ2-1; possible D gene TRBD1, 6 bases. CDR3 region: CASSLGGPYNEQFF. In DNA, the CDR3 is TGTGCCAGCAGCCTAGGGGGACCCTACAATGAGCAGTTCTTC. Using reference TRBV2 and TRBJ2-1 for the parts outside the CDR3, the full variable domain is EPEVTQTPSHQVTQMGQEVILRCVPISNHLYFYWYRQILGQKVEFLVSFYNNEISEKSEIFDDQFSVERPDGSNFTLKIRSTKLEDSAMYFCASSLGGPYNEQFFGPGTRLTVL.